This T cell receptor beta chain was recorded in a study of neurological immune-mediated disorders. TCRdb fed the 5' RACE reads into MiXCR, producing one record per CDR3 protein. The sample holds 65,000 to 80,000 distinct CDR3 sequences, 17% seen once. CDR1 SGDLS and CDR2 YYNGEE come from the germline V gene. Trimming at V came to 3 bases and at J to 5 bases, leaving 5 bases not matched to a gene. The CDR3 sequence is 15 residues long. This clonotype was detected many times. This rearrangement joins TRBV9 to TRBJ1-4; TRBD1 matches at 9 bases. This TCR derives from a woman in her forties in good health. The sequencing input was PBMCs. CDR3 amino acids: CASSDPGTGNEKLFF. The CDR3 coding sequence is TGTGCCAGCAGCGACCCGGGGACAGGGAATGAAAAACTGTTTTTT.